The 13 T cell receptor beta chains given below trace back to one sample, sequenced in a study of tumor and adjacent non-tumor tissue in lung cancer. RNA was extracted from bulk tissue without any cell sorting. Three rounds of nested PCR, following a modified ARM-PCR protocol, produced the TCRbeta library. TCRdb re-derived calls from the multiplex PCR reads in MiXCR, one entry per CDR3 protein. The sample carries 60,000 to 95,000 distinct CDR3 sequences, around four fifths recorded once. Material: lung tumor tissue. The source is a woman in her forties or fifties with non-small cell lung cancer.

In this sample, this clonotype turned up once. Given the absence of the conserved phenylalanine or tryptophan at the CDR3 end, a read error is likely. The chain combines TRBV6-1 with TRBJ1-1, with unresolved D. Germline V gives CDR1 MNHNS, CDR2 SASEGT. The CDR3 sequence is 12 residues long. The CDR3 loop is CASGLVRTEAFL. The CDR3 region has the DNA TGTGCCAGCGGTTTGGTGAGAACTGAGGCTTTCCTT.

Concerning this clonotype: One end of the junction varies from germline; a read error may be responsible. The chain has TRBV5-1 and TRBJ2-5; TRBD1 agrees at 7 bases. CDR3 length: 14 amino acids. Germline CDR1 reads SGHRS; CDR2 reads YFSETQ. The CDR3 spells CASNYGTGAETQYF. CDR3 sequence (DNA): TGCGCCAGCAATTATGGTACAGGGGCGGAGACACAGTACTTC.

This chain uses TRBV10-3 with TRBJ2-2; 14 bases match TRBD2. CDR1 ENHRY and CDR2 SYGVKD come from the germline V gene. V shed 4 bases, J shed 16 bases, and the junction held 14 bases outside the gene matches. The CDR3 is 16 amino acids. The CDR3 bases are TGTGCCATCAGTGGAGGGACTAGCGGGAGCGTTGGGGGGCCGTTTTTT. It encodes CAISGGTSGSVGGPFF.

Comment on this clonotype: Mismatch with germline at one junction end may stem from a read error. CDR3 in DNA: TGTACCAGCAGTTTAGGCGGGAGGGACTTCGAGCAATACTTC. Protein: CTSSLGGRDFEQYF. The J gene is TRBJ2-7, the V gene TRBV12-3 or TRBV12-4, with 9 bases lining up with TRBD2. This CDR3 spans 14 amino acids.

Judged by abundance, this clonotype is medium-sized. J is TRBJ2-7 and V is TRBV11-2; 8 bases are shared with TRBD2. V dropped 0 bases and J dropped 0; count of bases not matched to a gene: 7. Germline V lookup: CDR1 SGHAT, CDR2 FQNNGV. The CDR3 totals 17 residues. The chain's CDR3 is CASSLDRDGRASYEQYF. CDR3 bases: TGTGCCAGCAGCTTAGATCGGGACGGGAGGGCCTCCTACGAGCAGTACTTC.

V is TRBV11-2 and J is TRBJ2-3; D may correspond to TRBD1 or TRBD2 (5 bases each). This CDR3 contains 20 residues. Deletions cut 5 bases from V and 5 bases from J, with 32 bases between. CDR1 SGHAT and CDR2 FQNNGV come from the germline V gene. CDR3 DNA: TGTGCCAGCAGCCTGATCGGAACTAGGGGCGGTTCCCTAAGAGGAGATACGCAGTATTTT. Translating it yields CASSLIGTRGGSLRGDTQYF.

With respect to this clonotype: This could be a read error, since a much larger clone is one nucleotide away. The J gene is TRBJ2-5, the V gene TRBV20-1, with D unclear. The closer fit of TRBJ2-1 to the DNA end suggests the J call may be wrong. From germline, CDR1 is DFQATT and CDR2 SNEGSKA (reference sequence). The CDR3 has 14 residues. CDR3 loop: CSARDPGFQETQFF. The CDR3 DNA sequence: TGCAGTGCTAGAGACCCGGGCTTCCAAGAGACCCAGTTCTTC.

This clonotype was seen only once. V usage is TRBV7-9 and J usage is TRBJ2-2; TRBD2 is a possible D gene (5 bases). This CDR3 has 17 amino acids. V dropped 4 bases and J dropped 2 bases, with 17 bases sitting between them. Germline V lookup: CDR1 SEHNR, CDR2 FQNEAQ (reference sequence). The CDR3 region is CASSSSQQRRNTGELFF. The CDR3 region has the DNA TGTGCCAGCAGCTCGTCCCAACAGCGGCGAAACACCGGGGAGCTGTTTTTT.

This clonotype appeared many times. V and J are TRBV7-8 and TRBJ1-2, with a tentative D call TRBD1 (6 bases). The V and J ends lost 5 bases and 0 bases respectively, with 13 bases between them. The CDR3 totals 15 residues. The V gene's germline CDR1 is SGHVS and CDR2 FQNEAQ. The CDR3 region is CASSAMDSSNYGYTF. The CDR3 coding sequence is TGTGCCAGCAGCGCGATGGACAGTTCTAACTATGGCTACACCTTC.

For this clonotype: This may be a read error, as it is one base from a much larger clone. In DNA form, the CDR3 reads TGTGCCAGCAGTTCGAGGCGGCGGGAGGGTCAAGAGACCCAGTACTTC. Translation: CASSSRRREGQETQYF. The rearrangement joins TRBV6-5 to TRBJ2-5, with 9 bases aligning to TRBD2. Losses at the gene ends were 4 bases for V and 2 bases for J; bases not matched to a gene: 8. There are 16 residues in the CDR3. CDR1 is MNHEY and CDR2 is SVGAGI in the germline V gene.

The table lists this clonotype with a few counts. This may be a read error: a much more frequent sequence differs by one nucleotide. The CDR3 loop is CTSSGGASTYEQYF. CDR3 in DNA: TGCACCAGCAGCGGAGGGGCCAGCACCTACGAGCAGTACTTC. This chain links TRBV5-1 with TRBJ2-7, with TRBD2 as a possible D gene (6 bases). The CDR3 loop spans 14 amino acids. CDR1 SGHRS and CDR2 YFSETQ come from the germline V gene.

Remarks on this clonotype: As the CDR3 is not closed by the conserved phenylalanine or tryptophan, this likely results from a read error. CDR3 sequence reads: CASSQGTHWSGDEQFL. Here the CDR3 DNA reads TGCGCCAGCAGCCAAGGGACGCATTGGTCAGGCGACGAGCAGTTCCTC. V and J are TRBV4-1 and TRBJ2-1, with D unresolved. The CDR3 is made up of 16 amino acids. The germline gives CDR1 MGHRA, CDR2 YSYEKL. V lost 1 base, J lost 10 bases, and 20 bases lay in between.

This chain links TRBV11-2 with TRBJ2-3; no reliable D call. Per germline, CDR1 SGHAT and CDR2 FQNNGV. V was pared by 9 bases and J by 4 bases, with 17 bases between. The CDR3 loop spans 14 amino acids. The CDR3 here is CARNLDLEADTQYF. Written as DNA, the CDR3 is TGTGCCAGGAACTTAGATCTGGAAGCAGATACGCAGTATTTT.